This T cell receptor (beta chain) was found in a study of regulatory T cells in long-lasting Graves disease. CDR1 LGHDT and CDR2 YNNKEL come from the germline V gene (reference sequence). CDR3 length: 13 amino acids. Losses at the gene ends were 7 bases for V and 6 bases for J; bases not matched to a gene: 8. Study-wide results and limits: Persistent cases favored TRBV28, TRBJ1-2 and TRBJ2-5. Patients whose Graves' disease persisted exhibited lower TCR diversity than those newly diagnosed.

Time point noted: newly diagnosed GD, antithyroid drugs for less than 3 months. PBMCs provided the RNA from which the TCR library was made. Sequencing libraries for TCR beta were prepared with iRepertoire HTBI primers and Arm-PCR of CDR3 regions. TCRdb analysed the multiplex PCR reads with MiXCR anew, one entry per CDR3 protein. The profile shows around 250,000 distinct CDR3 sequences, about 20% of them singletons. The table lists this clonotype with many counts. Its antigen is still unknown. The sample was also reused in another study, on T cells in Graves' hyperthyroidism and ophthalmopathy. That work adds: With the HTBI primer set, the TCR CDR3 went through a first round of RT-PCR.

The genes are TRBV3-1 and TRBJ1-1; TRBD1 matches 7 bases. The specimen was peripheral blood mononuclear cells (PBMCs), collected at new diagnosis, from a patient treated with antithyroid drugs. This receptor was identified in a woman in her 30s with Graves disease. In DNA, the CDR3 is TGTGCCAGCACCTACAGGGGAGGGGCTGAAGCTTTCTTT. Its protein is CASTYRGGAEAFF. Using reference TRBV3-1 and TRBJ1-1 for the parts outside the CDR3, the full variable domain is DTAVSQTPKYLVTQMGNDKSIKCEQNLGHDTMYWYKQDSKKFLKIMFSYNNKELIINETVPNRFSPKSPDKAHLNLHINSLELGDSAVYFCASTYRGGAEAFFGQGTRLTVV.